This paragraph reports one T cell receptor beta chain. Its antigen remains undetermined. Base qualities are not recorded, but no much larger clone differs from it by a single base. V lost 4 bases and J lost 0 bases; the stretch between them is 7 bases long. The germline V gene gives CDR1 as LGHNT and CDR2 as FRNRAP. The CDR3 runs 13 residues from the cysteine to the phenylalanine. CDR3 DNA only is kept here, 39 bases in frame from base 1. This entry belongs to a study of blood T cell repertoires in COVID-19 (dated by TCRdb to about 2020). About the full investigation: Samples covering the acute and convalescent phases of COVID-19 were provided by collaborators in the United States, Italy and Spain. The material from the prospective study consisted of cDNA or gDNA derived from T cells, B-cell-depleted T cells, or PBMCs. Deeply sampled blood TCRbeta repertoires from subjects exposed to, actively infected with, or recovered from COVID-19 were included in the dataset. The repertoires were released in a freely available public database meant as a resource for research on the immune response to SARS-CoV-2. The samples were drawn from the first 160 participants of the ongoing ImmuneRACE study and from over 950 subjects provided by 6 global collaborators. A de-identified subject ID, COVID-19 status, age in years and sex were almost always included in the sample metadata. Where available, HLA class I and class II types were taken from metadata supplied by the sample provider and were not determined by assay-based typing.

Participants in the prospective study were aged about 18 to 90 years, lived in some 24 United States geographic areas, and enrolled through a virtual design. In the prospective study, cohorts were assigned on the basis of participant-reported clinical history obtained from a screening survey and a study questionnaire. ImmuneRACE Cohort 3 recovered participants were defined by two consecutive negative NP/OP PCR tests, healthcare professional clearance, or symptom resolution. In the prospective study, mobile phlebotomists collected whole blood, serum and a nasopharyngeal or oropharyngeal swab from each participant. Prospective study participants could optionally give additional blood draws and questionnaires over an approximately 2-month period. Before DNA extraction, blood samples from the prospective study were shipped at room temperature or frozen. The research as a whole found: The amount of clinical and demographic metadata varied by source and participant and was provided uncurated.

The immunoSEQ Assay, a bias-controlled multiplex PCR, was used to amplify TCRbeta CDR3 regions from genomic DNA. Per the original workflow: The number of nucleated cells in each sample was estimated by amplification of reference gene primers within the assay. To quantify the absolute abundance of each unique TCRbeta CDR3 rearrangement, sequence reads were collapsed and filtered. For each sample, productive Simpson clonality was calculated by taking the square root of Simpson's diversity index across productive rearrangements. TCRdb retrieved this table from immuneACCESS and kept in-frame rearrangements only. Not all clones are present; in checked studies, unresolved V genes account for under half, and no reason is known for the remainder. V and J calls plus clone size are reproduced from that table; the DNA served to infer D and trimming. This sample comprises a few hundred thousand clones, roughly 89% of them detected only once. The ten largest make up over 9% of the sample.

This receptor was taken from a woman in her 30s who had recovered from COVID-19. The rearrangement joined TRBV12-5 to TRBJ2-7; the D segment could be TRBD2, given 5 matching bases. Specimen: PBMCs or T cells enriched from blood (not recorded which). The DNA sequence follows: TGTGCTAGTGGTTCCACTAGCTCCTACGAGCAGTACTTC. Its product reads: CASGSTSSYEQYF.